Listed here are 13 T cell receptor beta chains from one sample, sequenced in a study of T cells in women clearing cervical HPV infection. Sequencing was performed with immunoSEQ multiplex PCR; in TCRdb, only in-frame clones are kept and a portion is missing. This sample carries tens of thousands of clones, with 7.5% to 10% going to the ten biggest clones. The sequencing sample was made of blood buffy coat. All receptors come from a woman aged 18 to 75 with a cervical HPV16 infection that either progressed to CIN3+ or cleared (not recorded which).

As for this clone: Read coverage stops 3 residues before the CDR3 terminus; the germline J gene supplies the remainder. The genes are TRBV5-1 and TRBJ1-2, with 8 bases aligning to TRBD1. Unmatched junction bases numbered 7, after V lost 3 bases and J lost 0 bases. Germline CDR1 reads SGHRS; CDR2 reads YFSETQ. The CDR3 covers 16 residues. The CDR3 sequence: CASSSWGRGPNYGYTF. Incomplete CDR3 DNA: TGCGCCAGCAGCTCGTGGGGCAGGGGGCCTAACTATGGC.

To note about this clone: Coverage ceases 3 residues before the CDR3 finishes, and the germline J gene fills in the end. The chain couples TRBV5-1 to TRBJ2-7; perhaps TRBD1 as D (6 bases). Germline CDR1 and CDR2: SGHRS and YFSETQ. The CDR3 contains 15 residues. Trimming left V 0 bases short and J 0 bases short, with 10 bases between. The CDR3 sequence: CASSLETGNSYEQYF. CDR3 bases read: TGCGCCAGCAGCTTGGAGACAGGTAACTCCTACGAG. The full variable domain, rest sourced from reference TRBV5-1 and TRBJ2-7, is KAGVTQTPRYLIKTRGQQVTLSCSPISGHRSVSWYQQTPGQGLQFLFEYFSETQRNKGNFPGRFSGRQFSNSRSEMNVSTLELGDSALYLCASSLETGNSYEQYFGPGTRLTVT.

As regards this clone: The read terminates 3 residues ahead of where the CDR3 ends, so the germline J gene completes it. The chain is built from TRBV19 and TRBJ1-3; 9 nucleotides align to TRBD1. From germline, CDR1 is LNHDA and CDR2 SQIVND (reference sequence). The length of the CDR3 is 15 residues. V dropped 9 bases and J dropped 0; count of bases not matched to a gene: 6. CDR3 DNA (partial): TGTGCCAGCCGGACAGGGGCCAACTCTGGAAACACC. It codes for CASRTGANSGNT. The full CDR3 is CASRTGANSGNTIYF.

About this clone: The read terminates 3 residues ahead of where the CDR3 ends, so the germline J gene completes it. The chain couples TRBV10-1 to TRBJ2-3; 12 bases are a match to TRBD2. The ends lost 6 bases at V and 2 bases at J; junction bases unmatched: 6. Germline lookup yields CDR1 WNHNN and CDR2 SYGVQD (reference sequence). The CDR3 totals 16 residues. CDR3 region: CASSPTSGGTTDTQYF. The CDR3 DNA, read in part, is TGCGCCAGCAGCCCAACTAGCGGGGGGACCACAGATACG.

Here the CDR3 reads CASSLGTSGTDEQFF. CDR3 DNA (partial): TGTGCCAGCAGTCTCGGGACTAGCGGGACGGATGAG. The chain has TRBV6-4 and TRBJ2-1; 13 nucleotides agree with TRBD2. The observed sequence ends 3 residues before the CDR3 terminus, with the missing tail filled in from the germline J gene. After removal of 5 bases from V and 8 bases from J, the junction contained 6 bases not matched to a gene. CDR1 MRHNA and CDR2 SNTAGT come from the germline V gene. The CDR3 has 15 amino acids.

With respect to this clone: Read data end 3 residues before the CDR3 end; the end is taken from the germline J gene. The chain carries TRBV30 and TRBJ2-5; 11 nucleotides agree with TRBD2. This CDR3 contains 14 residues. The junction had 2 bases not matched to a gene; V was cut back by 1 base and J by 4 bases. CDR1 GTSNPN and CDR2 SVGIG come from the germline V gene (reference sequence). The covered CDR3 bases are TGTGCCTGGAGTGGGCTAGCGGGAGGAGAGACC. Protein product: CAWSGLAGGET. The whole CDR3 is CAWSGLAGGETQYF.

A remark on this clone: The read ends 3 residues shy of where the CDR3 ends; the end is completed using the germline J gene. This rearrangement joins TRBV20-1 to TRBJ2-1; D is unresolved. CDR1 is DFQATT and CDR2 is SNEGSKA in the germline V gene (reference sequence). The CDR3 is 14 amino acids. V was clipped by 5 bases and J by 5 bases, with 16 bases between them. Here the CDR3 reads CSASGSAANNEQFF. The DNA read from the CDR3 is TGCAGTGCTTCGGGTTCGGCGGCCAACAATGAG.

As to this clone: The sequenced fragment ends 3 residues before the CDR3 boundary, so the rest is inferred from the germline J gene. This chain links TRBV30 with TRBJ2-3; D perhaps matches TRBD1 (5 bases). This CDR3 is built from 13 residues. Trimming cost V 4 bases and J 1 base, with 9 bases left between them. CDR1 and CDR2 from the germline V gene are GTSNPN and SVGIG (reference sequence). The CDR3: CAWTGAGTDTQYF. The CDR3 DNA, read in part, is TGTGCCTGGACTGGGGCTGGCACAGATACG. The variable domain in full, completed from reference TRBV30 and TRBJ2-3, reads SQTIHQWPATLVQPVGSPLSLECTVEGTSNPNLYWYRQAAGRGLQLLFYSVGIGQISSEVPQNLSASRPQDRQFILSSKKLLLSDSGFYLCAWTGAGTDTQYFGPGTRLTVL.

Concerning this clone itself: The read comes to an end 3 residues before the CDR3 does, leaving the germline J gene to fill in the end. The chain recombines TRBV10-3 with TRBJ1-1; perhaps TRBD1 as D (5 bases). The CDR3 consists of 13 residues. Germline V lookup: CDR1 ENHRY, CDR2 SYGVKD. V shed 0 bases and J shed 7 bases, with 9 bases lying between them. The sequenced CDR3 bases are TGTGCCATCAGTGAGTCCGTTGACAGTGAA. The encoded protein is CAISESVDSE. The CDR3, in full, reads CAISESVDSEAFF.

Notes on this clone: From the germline J gene comes the end of the CDR3, since the read stops 3 residues before it. This chain links TRBV18 with TRBJ1-2; TRBD1 aligns across 10 bases. V shed 4 bases and J 6 bases; nucleotides not matched to a gene: 8. In germline, CDR1 is KGHSH, CDR2 LQKENI. This CDR3 is built from 15 residues. CDR3 bases read: TGTGCCAGCTCACTCTCCGGGACAGGGGAGGATGGC. It translates to CASSLSGTGEDG. The whole CDR3 reads CASSLSGTGEDGYTF.

As for this clone: Sequencing ends 3 residues short of the CDR3 end; the germline J gene provides the rest. This chain joins TRBV28 and TRBJ1-4, with D possibly matching TRBD1 (6 bases). This CDR3 is 14 amino acids long. Looked up from germline, CDR1 is MDHEN and CDR2 is SYDVKM. The V and J ends lost 5 bases and 7 bases respectively, with 14 bases between them. CDR3 DNA, as far as it was read: TGTGCCAGCAGTATCGGGACACGGATTGAAAAA. It yields the protein CASSIGTRIEK. The whole CDR3 protein reads CASSIGTRIEKLFF.

Comments on this clone: The read finishes 3 residues shy of the CDR3 end, and the germline J gene is used to complete it. The V and J genes are TRBV10-3 and TRBJ2-3; 7 bases line up with TRBD1. V was pared by 5 bases and J by 4 bases, with 12 bases of the junction left unmatched. This CDR3 has 16 amino acids. Germline V CDR1 and CDR2: ENHRY, SYGVKD. The part of the CDR3 DNA that was read is TGTGCCATCAGTACGGAAGAGGGGGCCGTAGCAGATACG. The encoded protein is CAISTEEGAVADT. The full CDR3 sequence reads CAISTEEGAVADTQYF.

Comment on this clone: The read halts 3 residues ahead of the CDR3 end, with the missing end drawn from the germline J gene. The gene calls are TRBV3-1 (or the pseudogene TRBV3-2) and TRBJ2-2; 10 bases line up with TRBD2. The germline V gene encodes CDR1 LGHDT and CDR2 YNNKEL (reference sequence). The CDR3 loop spans 16 amino acids. The V segment lost 4 bases and the J segment 7 bases; nucleotides outside the gene matches: 9. The DNA read from the CDR3 is TGTGCCAGCAGCCTGCTAGCGGGAGACGAAGGCGGGGAG. This codes for CASSLLAGDEGGE. In full, the CDR3 is CASSLLAGDEGGELFF.